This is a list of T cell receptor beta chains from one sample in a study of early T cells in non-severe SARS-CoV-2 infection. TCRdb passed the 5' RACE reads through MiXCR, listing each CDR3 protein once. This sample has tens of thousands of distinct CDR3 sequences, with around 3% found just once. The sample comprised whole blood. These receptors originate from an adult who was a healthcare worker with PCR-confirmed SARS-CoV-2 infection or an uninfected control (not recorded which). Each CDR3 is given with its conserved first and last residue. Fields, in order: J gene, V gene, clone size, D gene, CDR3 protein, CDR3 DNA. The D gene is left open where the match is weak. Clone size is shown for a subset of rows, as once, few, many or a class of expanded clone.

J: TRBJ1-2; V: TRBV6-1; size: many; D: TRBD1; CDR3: CASKPGQAPYGYTF; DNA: TGTGCCAGCAAGCCCGGACAGGCACCCTATGGCTACACCTTC
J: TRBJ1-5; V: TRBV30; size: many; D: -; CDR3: CAWSVSAFFSNQPQHF; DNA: TGTGCCTGGAGTGTGTCGGCCTTTTTTAGCAATCAGCCCCAGCATTTT
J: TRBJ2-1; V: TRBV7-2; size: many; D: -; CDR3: CASSSKQGYYNEQFF; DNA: TGTGCCAGCAGCTCAAAACAGGGATACTACAATGAGCAGTTCTTC
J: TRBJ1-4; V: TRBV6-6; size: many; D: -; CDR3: CASSYSWSAYNEKLFF; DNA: TGTGCCAGCAGTTACTCGTGGTCAGCCTATAATGAAAAACTGTTTTTT
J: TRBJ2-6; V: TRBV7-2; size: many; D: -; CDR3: CASSLPFSGANVLTF; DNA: TGTGCCAGCAGCTTACCGTTCTCTGGGGCCAACGTCCTGACTTTC
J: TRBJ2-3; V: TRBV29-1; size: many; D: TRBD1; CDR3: CSEGQGSDTQYF; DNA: TGCAGCGAAGGACAGGGAAGCGATACGCAGTATTTT
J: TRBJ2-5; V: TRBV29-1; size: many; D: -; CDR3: CSVRRLQETQYF; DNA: TGCAGCGTCAGGCGTCTCCAAGAGACCCAGTACTTC
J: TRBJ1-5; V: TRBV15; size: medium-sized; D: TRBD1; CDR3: CATSRQRTGFNQPQHF; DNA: TGTGCCACCAGCAGACAAAGGACAGGGTTCAATCAGCCCCAGCATTTT
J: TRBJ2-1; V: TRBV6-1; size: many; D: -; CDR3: CASSERNEQFF; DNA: TGTGCCAGCAGTGAACGGAATGAGCAGTTCTTC
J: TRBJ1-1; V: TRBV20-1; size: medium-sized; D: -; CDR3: CSVIRQGYEAFF; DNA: TGCAGTGTCATTCGGCAGGGGTATGAAGCTTTCTTT
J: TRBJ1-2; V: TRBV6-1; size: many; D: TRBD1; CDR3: CASSPGQGPYGYTF; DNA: TGTGCCAGCTCACCGGGACAGGGGCCCTATGGCTACACCTTC
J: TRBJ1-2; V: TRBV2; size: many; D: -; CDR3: CASTREIVKRGYTF; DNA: TGTGCCAGCACACGGGAGATCGTGAAGCGGGGCTACACCTTC
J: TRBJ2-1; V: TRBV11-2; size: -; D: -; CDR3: CASSSGAGTHNEQFF; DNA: TGTGCCAGCAGCTCAGGGGCAGGGACCCACAATGAGCAGTTCTTC
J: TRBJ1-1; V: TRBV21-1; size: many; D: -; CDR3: CASSKASRTGPPYTPPEAFF; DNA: TGTGCCAGCAGCAAAGCTTCTCGGACAGGGCCCCCTTACACCCCTCCTGAAGCTTTCTTT
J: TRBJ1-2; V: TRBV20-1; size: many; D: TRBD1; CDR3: CSAPRTGANYGYTF; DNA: TGCAGTGCTCCACGTACAGGGGCTAACTATGGCTACACCTTC
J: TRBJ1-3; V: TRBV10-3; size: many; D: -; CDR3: CAISESFARDGAENTIYF; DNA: TGTGCCATCAGTGAGTCGTTCGCCCGGGACGGCGCGGAAAACACCATATATTTT
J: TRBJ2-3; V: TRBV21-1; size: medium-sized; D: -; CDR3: CASSKGQGTDTQYF; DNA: TGTGCCAGCAGCAAAGGACAGGGCACAGATACGCAGTATTTT
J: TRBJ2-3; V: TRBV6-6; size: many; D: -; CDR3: CATRGYRGTDTQYF; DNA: TGTGCCACTCGAGGATATCGAGGCACAGATACGCAGTATTTT
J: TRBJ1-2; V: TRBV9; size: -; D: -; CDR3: CASSVGTAEGSNYGYTF; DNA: TGTGCCAGCAGCGTAGGGACGGCCGAGGGATCCAACTATGGCTACACCTTC
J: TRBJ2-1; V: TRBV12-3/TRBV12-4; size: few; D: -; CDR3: CASTIIGVGNEQFF; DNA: TGTGCCAGCACCATCATCGGGGTAGGCAATGAGCAGTTCTTC
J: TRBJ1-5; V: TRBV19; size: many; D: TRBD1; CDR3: CASRKWTGGDQPQHF; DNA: TGTGCCAGTAGGAAATGGACAGGGGGCGATCAGCCCCAGCATTTT
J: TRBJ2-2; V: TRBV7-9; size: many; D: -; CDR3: CATDTGFTGELFF; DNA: TGTGCCACCGACACAGGTTTCACCGGGGAGCTGTTTTTT
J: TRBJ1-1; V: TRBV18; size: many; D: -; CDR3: CASSPPGDRGAFF; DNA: TGTGCCAGCTCACCACCGGGAGATAGGGGTGCTTTCTTT